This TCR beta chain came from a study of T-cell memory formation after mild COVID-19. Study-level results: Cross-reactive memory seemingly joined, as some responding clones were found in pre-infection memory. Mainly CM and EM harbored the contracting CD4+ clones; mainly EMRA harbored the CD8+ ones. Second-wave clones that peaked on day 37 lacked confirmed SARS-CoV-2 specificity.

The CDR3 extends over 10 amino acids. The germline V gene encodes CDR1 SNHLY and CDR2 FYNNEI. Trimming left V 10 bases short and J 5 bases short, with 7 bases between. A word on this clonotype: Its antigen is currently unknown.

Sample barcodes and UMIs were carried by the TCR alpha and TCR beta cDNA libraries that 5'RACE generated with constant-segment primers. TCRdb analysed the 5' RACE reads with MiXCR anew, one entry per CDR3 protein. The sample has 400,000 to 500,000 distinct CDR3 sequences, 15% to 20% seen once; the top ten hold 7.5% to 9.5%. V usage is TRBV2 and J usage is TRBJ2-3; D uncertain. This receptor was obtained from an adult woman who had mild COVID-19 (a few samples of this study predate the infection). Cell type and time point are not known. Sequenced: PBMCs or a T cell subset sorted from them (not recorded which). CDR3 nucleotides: TGTGCCACCAGGAGAGATACGCAGTATTTT. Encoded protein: CATRRDTQYF. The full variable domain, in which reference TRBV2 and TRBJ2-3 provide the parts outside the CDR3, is EPEVTQTPSHQVTQMGQEVILRCVPISNHLYFYWYRQILGQKVEFLVSFYNNEISEKSEIFDDQFSVERPDGSNFTLKIRSTKLEDSAMYFCATRRDTQYFGPGTRLTVL.